This T cell receptor beta chain was sequenced in a study of cytomegalovirus exposure and HLA in healthy donors (dated by TCRdb to about 2017). Regarding the complete study: The roughly 670 repertoires of the first cohort and the 110 or so validation repertoires were produced on the same platform, according to a later analysis. The aim of the study was to test whether cataloging public T cell receptors could identify signatures of past pathogen exposure. A separate validation cohort of roughly 130 different subjects was used in addition to the approximately 610-subject first cohort. High-throughput TCR immunosequencing, statistical association of individual TCRs with disease status, and machine learning were combined to predict cytomegalovirus infection status. Beyond this particular receptor, the publication reports: A few of the identified cytomegalovirus-associated TCR beta chains were confirmed in vitro to be specific for cytomegalovirus antigens. The study gave a list of over 150 TCR beta chains associated with cytomegalovirus. In both the original and validation cohorts, the classifier was reported to diagnose cytomegalovirus status with high specificity and sensitivity. Of the cluster scores, 94% were above 0 in a later analysis, which found that TCRs clustered in the first cohort also tended to co-occur in the 110 or so validation repertoires. The authors suggested that the approach could potentially be generalized to other disease states and immunological phenotypes. The validation cohort had no HLA typing available for a later analysis, so co-occurrence within that cohort was assessed over all 120 or so repertoires. Across donors, most TCR sequences were observed very rarely, whereas some public TCRs were present in many individuals.

The table lists this clone with a count of one. The clone's antigen remains unknown. No clone much larger than this one lies a single base away; base qualities are absent. The CDR3 covers 19 residues, taking in both the cysteine and the phenylalanine. Only the CDR3 portion is preserved as DNA: 57 bases, with reading frame beginning at the first base. The germline V gene (reference sequence) gives CDR1 as MNHEY and CDR2 as SMNVEV. V and J are truncated by 3 bases and 0 bases respectively, leaving an intervening sequence of 21 bases. The donors were included in the validation cohort of 100 to 150 subjects, a group kept apart from the 666-subject first cohort. Library preparation was by the immunoSEQ multiplex PCR assay. The original pipeline was this. A statistical classification framework was built to diagnose cytomegalovirus status from the catalog of TCR beta chain sequences. Entries here come from immuneACCESS through TCRdb and include only in-frame sequences with V and J called. Some clones fail to appear in such tables; in the studies checked, an unresolved V gene covers under half of the shortfall, and the cause of the remainder is unknown. Clone size and V and J calls were adopted from that table, with D and trimming inferred from the DNA. This sample is represented by 150,000 to 200,000 clones; roughly 84% of them were singletons. The top ten hold approximately 3% of the sample.

Sequences were obtained from PBMCs. This clonotype was sampled from a woman younger than 35 in good health and CMV-seropositive. In this chain, TRBV27 is recombined with TRBJ1-3; the best D guess is TRBD1, with 6 bases matching. The CDR3 protein: CASSFTPPSQGFSGNTIYF. The sequenced DNA is TGTGCCAGCAGTTTTACCCCCCCCTCACAGGGATTCTCTGGAAACACCATATATTTT.